This T cell receptor beta chain appears in the sequencing data of a study of response to subunit inactivated influenza vaccine. Trimming removed 6 bases from V and 2 bases from J, with 11 bases in between. The CDR3 has 13 amino acids. From germline, CDR1 is ENHRY and CDR2 SYGVKD. In this sample, this clonotype turned up a few times. Its antigen remains unidentified. Each CDR3 protein is one row after TCRdb ran MiXCR on the RT-PCR reads. Altogether about 830,000 distinct CDR3 sequences are present, less than 20% being singletons, with the ten largest covering 11%. Whole-study results and caveats: Each seasonal influenza vaccination recruits few new T cells, the authors suggested.

Here the sequenced sample was PBMCs from blood, taken 5 to 6 days after vaccination. The receptor comes from a man in his fifties who received an inactivated influenza vaccine. The chain has TRBV10-3 and TRBJ2-7, with D perhaps TRBD2 (6 bases). DNA for the CDR3: TGTGCCATCAGGGGACTGGGAGCCTACGAGCAGTACTTC. Its translation is CAIRGLGAYEQYF.